The rows below give T cell receptor beta chains drawn from one sample of a study of T cell repertoires in cytomegalovirus infection. TCRdb used MiXCR to reprocess the reads, holding one entry per CDR3 protein. The data contain 550,000 to 850,000 distinct CDR3 sequences, roughly 36% of them singletons. For these TCRs, the target antigens are not known. Sequenced here: cultured PBMCs, sampled from culture after CMV antigen stimulation. These receptors all stem from a human donor in good health (CMV status not recorded). Some clones in this sample may be carry-over from other donors' samples. The CDR3 runs from the conserved cysteine through the conserved F or W. D genes are given only for firm matches. Where a row states a size, it is once, few, many or the class of an expanded clone; other rows omit it.

j_gene | v_gene | d_gene | len | abundance | CDR3nt | CDR3aa
TRBJ1-1 | TRBV29-1 | NA | 14 | NA | TGCAGCGTTGAAGATCGAAGATTTGAACGTGAAGCTTTCTTT | CSVEDRRFEREAFF
TRBJ2-1 | TRBV7-9 | TRBD2 | 19 | NA | TGTGCCAGCAGCATCTTGATAGCGGGAGGGAGGGTCTCCTACAATGAGCAGTTCTTC | CASSILIAGGRVSYNEQFF
TRBJ2-1 | TRBV5-1 | NA | 15 | few | TGCGCCAGTGGCCTCCAGGAGGCATCCTACAATGAGCAGTTCTTC | CASGLQEASYNEQFF
TRBJ2-7 | TRBV7-2 | NA | 12 | NA | TGTGCCAGCAGCTCTTACTACTACGAGCAGTACTTC | CASSSYYYEQYF
TRBJ2-7 | TRBV7-2 | NA | 15 | NA | TGTGCCAGCAGCCCTCGTCCGGAATACTCCTACGAGCAGTACTTC | CASSPRPEYSYEQYF
TRBJ2-1 | TRBV2 | NA | 15 | NA | TGTGCCAGCCCTAGTGGGCTCCGGGAGTACAATGAGCAGTTCTTC | CASPSGLREYNEQFF
TRBJ2-1 | TRBV11-3 | NA | 15 | few | TGTGCCAGCAGCTTAGGGGGCTGGTCCTACAATGAGCAGTTCTTC | CASSLGGWSYNEQFF
TRBJ1-2 | TRBV4-2 | NA | 13 | NA | TGTGCCAGCAGCCGCGAGAGTTCCTATGGCTACACCTTC | CASSRESSYGYTF
TRBJ2-1 | TRBV29-1 | TRBD2 | 14 | NA | TGCAGTGTTAAGACTAGCGGGGCCTACAATGAGCAGTTCTTC | CSVKTSGAYNEQFF
TRBJ1-4 | TRBV7-2 | NA | 15 | many | TGTGCCAGCAGCTTAAACCTGGGAATGGATGAAAAACTGTTTTTT | CASSLNLGMDEKLFF
TRBJ2-1 | TRBV20-1 | NA | 14 | few | TGCAGTGCTAGGCCGGGGATAGCCTACAATGAGCAGTTCTTC | CSARPGIAYNEQFF
TRBJ1-1 | TRBV29-1 | NA | 11 | once | TGCAGCGTTGACCAAAACACTGAAGCTTTCTTT | CSVDQNTEAFF
TRBJ2-5 | TRBV6-1 | NA | 11 | NA | TGTGCCAGCCCACGGCGAGAGACCCAGTACTTC | CASPRRETQYF
TRBJ2-1 | TRBV7-8 | NA | 15 | NA | TGTGCCAGCAGCTTGGAAGGGCCGAGTGTCAATGAGCAGTTCTTC | CASSLEGPSVNEQFF
TRBJ2-7 | TRBV5-1 | TRBD2 | 15 | NA | TGCGCCAGCAGCTTCGGACTAGCGGGCGGTTACGAGCAGTACTTC | CASSFGLAGGYEQYF
TRBJ2-5 | TRBV4-1 | NA | 13 | NA | TGCGCCAGCAGCCAAGCGATTCAAGAGACCCAGTACTTC | CASSQAIQETQYF
TRBJ2-3 | TRBV20-1 | NA | 15 | NA | TGCAGTGCTACTTCCCCGGGACTCCAGTCAGATACGCAGTATTTT | CSATSPGLQSDTQYF
TRBJ2-2 | TRBV5-4 | NA | 14 | NA | TGTGCCAGCAGTAAGACAGAGAACACCGGGGAGCTGTTTTTT | CASSKTENTGELFF
TRBJ2-1 | TRBV19 | NA | 15 | NA | TGTGCCAGTAACCCGGGACTCACAAAATACAATGAGCAGTTCTTC | CASNPGLTKYNEQFF
TRBJ2-3 | TRBV7-2 | TRBD1 | 15 | many | TGTGCCAGCAGCCCCCACCAGGGGGTGACAGATACGCAGTATTTT | CASSPHQGVTDTQYF
TRBJ2-7 | TRBV7-2 | TRBD2 | 17 | many | TGTGCCAGCAGCTTAGGCGGGGGGGCGGGGCTGCCCTACGAGCAGTACTTC | CASSLGGGAGLPYEQYF
TRBJ1-4 | TRBV7-8 | NA | 13 | many | TGTGCCAGCGGCCGTGGGGGCAATGAAAAACTGTTTTTT | CASGRGGNEKLFF
TRBJ1-5 | TRBV27 | NA | 15 | NA | TGTGCCAGCAGGAGATCCGGGGGGAGCAATCAGCCCCAGCATTTT | CASRRSGGSNQPQHF
TRBJ2-3 | TRBV20-1 | NA | 16 | NA | TGCAGTGCTAGAGCAACTGCCTCAAGCCTCACAGATACGCAGTATTTT | CSARATASSLTDTQYF
TRBJ2-1 | TRBV28 | NA | 16 | few | TGTGCCAGCAGTTTACCGGGAAGTTGGTCCTACAATGAGCAGTTCTTC | CASSLPGSWSYNEQFF
TRBJ1-1 | TRBV7-2 | NA | 13 | many | TGTGCCAGCAGCTTTTCTTTGAACACTGAAGCTTTCTTT | CASSFSLNTEAFF
TRBJ1-6 | TRBV7-8 | NA | 14 | few | TGTGCCAGCAGCTTACAGAATAATAATTCACCCCTCCACTTT | CASSLQNNNSPLHF
TRBJ1-1 | TRBV10-3 | TRBD1 | 14 | few | TGTGCCATCAGTGCAGGGGGCTTGAACACTGAAGCTTTCTTT | CAISAGGLNTEAFF
TRBJ2-3 | TRBV20-1 | NA | 14 | NA | TGCAGTGCTAGAGGCAGGAGGAGCACAGATACGCAGTATTTT | CSARGRRSTDTQYF
TRBJ1-2 | TRBV7-2 | NA | 14 | NA | TGTGCCAGCAGCTTTAACTTCGACCGCTATGGCTACACCTTC | CASSFNFDRYGYTF
TRBJ2-5 | TRBV9 | NA | 13 | NA | TGTGCCAGCAGCCCATGGGACGAAGAGACCCAGTACTTC | CASSPWDEETQYF
TRBJ2-1 | TRBV20-1 | NA | 15 | NA | TGCAGTGCTAGAAACTACAGGGTGGACTACAATGAGCAGTTCTTC | CSARNYRVDYNEQFF
TRBJ2-1 | TRBV28 | TRBD1 | 15 | NA | TGTGCCAGCAGATACCGGGACAGTATTTTCCATGAGCAGTTCTTC | CASRYRDSIFHEQFF
TRBJ2-7 | TRBV27 | TRBD1 | 15 | NA | TGTGCCAGCAGTCCGAGAACCGGGACAGGGGACGAGCAGTACTTC | CASSPRTGTGDEQYF
TRBJ2-7 | TRBV7-2 | NA | 15 | NA | TGTGCCAGCAGCCTGAGACGACGGGGGAGTATCGAGCAGTACTTC | CASSLRRRGSIEQYF
TRBJ2-7 | TRBV7-8 | TRBD2 | 15 | many | TGTGCCAGCAGCTTAGTTAGCGGGGCTGGCTACGAGCAGTACTTC | CASSLVSGAGYEQYF
TRBJ2-1 | TRBV7-2 | NA | 12 | many | TGTGCCAGCAGCCTAACAAGGGTTGAGCAGTTCTTC | CASSLTRVEQFF
TRBJ2-1 | TRBV6-1 | NA | 13 | NA | TGTGCCAGCAGTCCCAACCCAAGCACTGAGCAGTTCTTC | CASSPNPSTEQFF
TRBJ2-1 | TRBV28 | NA | 13 | NA | TGTGCCAACTCCACCGGGACAAACAATGAGCAGTTCTTC | CANSTGTNNEQFF
TRBJ2-1 | TRBV24-1 | TRBD2 | 15 | few | TGTGCCACCAGTGACCCCGGGACTAGCAGGAATGAGCAGTTCTTC | CATSDPGTSRNEQFF
TRBJ1-5 | TRBV19 | NA | 12 | few | TGTGCCAGTAGTCAACGGGCCCACCCCCAGCATTTT | CASSQRAHPQHF
TRBJ1-4 | TRBV4-3 | NA | 15 | few | TGCGCCAGCAGCCAAGAAGGCGACAGACATGAAAAACTGTTTTTT | CASSQEGDRHEKLFF
TRBJ1-6 | TRBV18 | TRBD1 | 17 | few | TGTGCCAGCTCACAAACAGGGGCGAGCTCCTATAATTCACCCCTCCACTTT | CASSQTGASSYNSPLHF
TRBJ2-3 | TRBV6-1 | TRBD1 | 18 | few | TGTGCCAGCCCTAGGGAAGGGGGCGACCATGGGGCCACAGATACGCAGTATTTT | CASPREGGDHGATDTQYF